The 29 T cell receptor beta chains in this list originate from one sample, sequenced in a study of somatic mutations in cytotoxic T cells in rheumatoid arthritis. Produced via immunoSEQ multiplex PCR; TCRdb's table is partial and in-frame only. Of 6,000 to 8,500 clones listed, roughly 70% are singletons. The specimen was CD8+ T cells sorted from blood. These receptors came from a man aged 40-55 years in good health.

The CDR3 bases are TGTGCCAGCAGCCAACAGGGGTCCTACGAGCAGTACGTC. It encodes CASSQQGSYEQYV. The V and J genes are TRBV5-3 and TRBJ2-7; 7 bases fit TRBD1. TRBV5-3 is annotated as an ORF whose role is uncertain. The V segment lost 8 bases and the J segment 1 base; nucleotides outside the gene matches: 6. The CDR3 is 13 residues long.

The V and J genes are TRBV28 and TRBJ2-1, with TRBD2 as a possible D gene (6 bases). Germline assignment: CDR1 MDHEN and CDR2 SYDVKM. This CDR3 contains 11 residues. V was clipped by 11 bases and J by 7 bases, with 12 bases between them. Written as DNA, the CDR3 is TGTGCCTCCGCGGGGAGTAATGAGCAGTTCTTC. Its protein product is CASAGSNEQFF.

The CDR3 DNA reads TGCGCCAGCAGTGAGTCGCCTAGCGGGAGCTCCTACGAGCAGTACTTC. It is translated as CASSESPSGSSYEQYF. The gene calls are TRBV10-2 and TRBJ2-7, with 10 bases lining up with TRBD2. With V trimmed by 0 bases and J by 0 bases, 2 bases remained unmatched. Germline CDR1 and CDR2: WSHSY and SAAADI. This CDR3 has 16 residues.

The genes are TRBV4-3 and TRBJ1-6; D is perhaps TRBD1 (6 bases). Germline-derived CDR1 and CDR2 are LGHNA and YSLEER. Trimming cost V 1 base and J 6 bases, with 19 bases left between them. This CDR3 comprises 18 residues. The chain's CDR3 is CASSQAPRGGAINSPLHF. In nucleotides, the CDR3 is TGCGCCAGCAGCCAAGCTCCACGAGGGGGGGCAATTAATTCACCCCTCCACTTT.

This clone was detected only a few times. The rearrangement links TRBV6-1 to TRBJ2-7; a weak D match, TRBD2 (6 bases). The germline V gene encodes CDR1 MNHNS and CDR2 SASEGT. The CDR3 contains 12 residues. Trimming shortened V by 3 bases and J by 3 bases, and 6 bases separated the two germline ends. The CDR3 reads CASSDGGYEQYV. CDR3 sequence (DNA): TGTGCCAGCAGTGACGGGGGCTACGAGCAGTACGTC.

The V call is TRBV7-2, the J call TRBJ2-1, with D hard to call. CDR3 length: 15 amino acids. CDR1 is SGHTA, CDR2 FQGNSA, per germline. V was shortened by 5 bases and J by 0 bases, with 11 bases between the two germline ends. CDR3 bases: TGTGCCAGCAGCCTCCTAGGGAACTCCTACAATGAGCAGTTCTTC. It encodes CASSLLGNSYNEQFF.

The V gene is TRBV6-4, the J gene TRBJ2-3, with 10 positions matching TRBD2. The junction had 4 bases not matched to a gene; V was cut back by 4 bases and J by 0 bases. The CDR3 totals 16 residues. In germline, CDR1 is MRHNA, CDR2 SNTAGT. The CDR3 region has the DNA TGTGCCAGCAGTGGGACTAGCGGTTCTAGCACAGATACGCAGTATTTT. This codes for CASSGTSGSSTDTQYF.

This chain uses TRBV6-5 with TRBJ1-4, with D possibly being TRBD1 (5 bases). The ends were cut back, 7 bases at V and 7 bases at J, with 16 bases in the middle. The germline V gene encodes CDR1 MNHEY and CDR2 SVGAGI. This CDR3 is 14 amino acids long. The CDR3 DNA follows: TGTGCCAGCAAGCAACAGGCTGGTGGTGAAAAACTGTTTTTT. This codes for CASKQQAGGEKLFF.

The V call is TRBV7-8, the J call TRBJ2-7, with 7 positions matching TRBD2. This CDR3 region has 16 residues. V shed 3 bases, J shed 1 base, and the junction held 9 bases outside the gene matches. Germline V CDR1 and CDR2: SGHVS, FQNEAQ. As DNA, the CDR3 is TGTGCCAGCAGCTTTCTTTACAGCGGGGAATCCTACGAGCAGTACTTC. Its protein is CASSFLYSGESYEQYF.

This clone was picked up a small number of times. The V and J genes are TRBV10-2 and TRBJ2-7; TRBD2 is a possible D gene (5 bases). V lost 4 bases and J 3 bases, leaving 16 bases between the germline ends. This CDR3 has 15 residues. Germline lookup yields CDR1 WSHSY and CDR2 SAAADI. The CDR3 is CASSGPGLLFYEQYF. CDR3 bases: TGCGCCAGCAGTGGGCCGGGGTTATTGTTCTACGAGCAGTACTTC.

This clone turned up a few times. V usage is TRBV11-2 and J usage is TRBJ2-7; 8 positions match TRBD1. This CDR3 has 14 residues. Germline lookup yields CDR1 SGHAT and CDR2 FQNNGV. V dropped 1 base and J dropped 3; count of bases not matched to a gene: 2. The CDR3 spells CASSLVGQGYEQYF. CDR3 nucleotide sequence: TGTGCCAGCAGCTTAGTAGGACAGGGCTACGAGCAGTACTTC.

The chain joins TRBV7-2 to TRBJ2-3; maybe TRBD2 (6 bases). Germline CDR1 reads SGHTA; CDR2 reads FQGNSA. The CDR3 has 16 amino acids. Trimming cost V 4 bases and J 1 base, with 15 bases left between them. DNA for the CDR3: TGTGCCAGCAGCTCGCTGCCGGGACTTCGCACAGATACGCAGTATTTT. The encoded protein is CASSSLPGLRTDTQYF.

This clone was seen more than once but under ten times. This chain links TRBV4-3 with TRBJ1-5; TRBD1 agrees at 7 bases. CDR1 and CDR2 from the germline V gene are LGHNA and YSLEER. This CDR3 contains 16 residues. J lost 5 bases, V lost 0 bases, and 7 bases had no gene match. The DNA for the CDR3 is TGCGCCAGCAGCCAAGAAGTCGGGACAGCCTATCAGCCCCAGCATTTT. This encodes CASSQEVGTAYQPQHF.

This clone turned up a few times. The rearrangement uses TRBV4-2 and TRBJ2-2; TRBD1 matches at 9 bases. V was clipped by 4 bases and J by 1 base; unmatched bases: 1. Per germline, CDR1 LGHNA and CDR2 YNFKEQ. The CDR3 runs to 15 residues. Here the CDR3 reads CASSPDRGNTGELFF. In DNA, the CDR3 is TGTGCCAGCAGCCCGGACAGGGGGAACACCGGGGAGCTGTTTTTT.

In DNA form, the CDR3 reads TGTGCCAGCAGTGACGCGGGGGGCCCTTACAATGAGCAGTTCTTC. Protein sequence: CASSDAGGPYNEQFF. The chain carries TRBV6-4 and TRBJ2-1; 8 nucleotides align to TRBD2. V shed 2 bases, J shed 4 bases, and the junction held 4 bases outside the gene matches. This CDR3 contains 15 residues. Germline CDR1 reads MRHNA; CDR2 reads SNTAGT.

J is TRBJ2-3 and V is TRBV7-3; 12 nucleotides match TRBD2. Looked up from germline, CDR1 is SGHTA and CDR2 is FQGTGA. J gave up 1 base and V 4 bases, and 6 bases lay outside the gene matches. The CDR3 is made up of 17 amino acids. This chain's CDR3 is CASSSRLAGDGTDTQYF. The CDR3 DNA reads TGTGCCAGCAGCTCTAGACTAGCGGGAGATGGCACAGATACGCAGTATTTT.

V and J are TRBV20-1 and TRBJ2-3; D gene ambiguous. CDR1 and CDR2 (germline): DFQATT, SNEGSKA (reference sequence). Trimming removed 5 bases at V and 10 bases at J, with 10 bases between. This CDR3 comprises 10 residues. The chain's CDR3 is CSAWPRAQYF. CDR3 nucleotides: TGCAGTGCTTGGCCACGAGCGCAGTATTTT.

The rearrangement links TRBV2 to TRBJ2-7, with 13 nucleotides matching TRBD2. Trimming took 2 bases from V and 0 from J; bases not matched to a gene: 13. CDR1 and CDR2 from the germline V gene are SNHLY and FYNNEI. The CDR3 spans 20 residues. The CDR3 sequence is CASSERGWTSGSRVSYEQYF. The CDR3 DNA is TGTGCCAGCAGTGAAAGGGGTTGGACTAGCGGGAGTAGGGTCTCCTACGAGCAGTACTTC. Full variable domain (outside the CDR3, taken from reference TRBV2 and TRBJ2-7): EPEVTQTPSHQVTQMGQEVILRCVPISNHLYFYWYRQILGQKVEFLVSFYNNEISEKSEIFDDQFSVERPDGSNFTLKIRSTKLEDSAMYFCASSERGWTSGSRVSYEQYFGPGTRLTVT.

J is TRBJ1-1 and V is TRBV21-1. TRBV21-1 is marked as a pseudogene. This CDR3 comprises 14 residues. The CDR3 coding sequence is TGTGCCAGCAGTCAGGAGGGGGAGAACACTGAAGCTTTCTTT. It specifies CASSQEGENTEAFF.

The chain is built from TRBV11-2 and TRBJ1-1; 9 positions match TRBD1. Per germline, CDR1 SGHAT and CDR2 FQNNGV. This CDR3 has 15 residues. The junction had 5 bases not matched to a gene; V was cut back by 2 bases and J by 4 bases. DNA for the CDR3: TGTGCCAGCAGCTTAACAGGGGGCCAGGTCACTGAAGCTTTCTTT. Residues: CASSLTGGQVTEAFF.

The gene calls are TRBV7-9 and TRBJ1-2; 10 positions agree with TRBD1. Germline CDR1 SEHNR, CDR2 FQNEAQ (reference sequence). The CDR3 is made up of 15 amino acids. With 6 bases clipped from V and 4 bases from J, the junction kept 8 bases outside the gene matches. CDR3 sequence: CASRPLDRGSYGYTF. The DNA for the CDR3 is TGTGCCAGCAGGCCACTGGACAGGGGGTCCTATGGCTACACCTTC.

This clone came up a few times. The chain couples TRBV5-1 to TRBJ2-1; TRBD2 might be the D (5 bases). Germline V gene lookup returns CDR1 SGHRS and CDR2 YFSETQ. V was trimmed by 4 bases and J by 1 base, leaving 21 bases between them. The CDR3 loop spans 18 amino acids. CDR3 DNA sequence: TGCGCCAGCAGCCTACTGCTCTGGCAGCGGATTTCCTACAATGAGCAGTTCTTC. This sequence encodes CASSLLLWQRISYNEQFF.

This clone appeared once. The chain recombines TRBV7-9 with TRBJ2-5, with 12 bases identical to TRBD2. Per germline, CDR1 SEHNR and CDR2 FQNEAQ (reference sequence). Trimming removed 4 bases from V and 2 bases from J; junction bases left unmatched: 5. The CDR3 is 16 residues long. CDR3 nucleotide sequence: TGTGCCAGCAGCTCCCGACTAGCGGGGGTGCAAGAGACCCAGTACTTC. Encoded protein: CASSSRLAGVQETQYF.

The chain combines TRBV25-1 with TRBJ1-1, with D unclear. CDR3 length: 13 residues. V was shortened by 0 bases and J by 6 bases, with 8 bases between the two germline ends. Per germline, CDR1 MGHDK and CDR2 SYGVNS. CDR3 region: CASSEYFRAEAFF. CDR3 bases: TGTGCCAGCAGTGAATATTTCAGAGCTGAAGCTTTCTTT.

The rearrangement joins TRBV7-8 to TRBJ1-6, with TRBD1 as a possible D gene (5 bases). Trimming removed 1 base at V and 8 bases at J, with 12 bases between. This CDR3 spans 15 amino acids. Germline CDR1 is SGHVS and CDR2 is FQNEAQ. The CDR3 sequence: CASSLEGSWDSPLHF. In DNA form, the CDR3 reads TGTGCCAGCAGCTTAGAGGGGTCCTGGGATTCACCCCTCCACTTT.

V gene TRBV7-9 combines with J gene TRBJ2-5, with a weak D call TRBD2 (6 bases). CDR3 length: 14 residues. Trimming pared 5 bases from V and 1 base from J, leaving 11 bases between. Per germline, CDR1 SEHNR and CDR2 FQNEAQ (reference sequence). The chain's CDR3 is CASSRGGAQETQYF. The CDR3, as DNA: TGTGCCAGCAGCCGTGGCGGGGCCCAAGAGACCCAGTACTTC.

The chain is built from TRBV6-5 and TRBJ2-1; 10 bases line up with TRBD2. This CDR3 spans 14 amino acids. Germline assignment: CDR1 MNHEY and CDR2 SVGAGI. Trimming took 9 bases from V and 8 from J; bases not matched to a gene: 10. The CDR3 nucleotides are TGTGCCAGGGCCGGGACTAGCGTAGTCGATGAGCAGTTCTTC. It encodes CARAGTSVVDEQFF.

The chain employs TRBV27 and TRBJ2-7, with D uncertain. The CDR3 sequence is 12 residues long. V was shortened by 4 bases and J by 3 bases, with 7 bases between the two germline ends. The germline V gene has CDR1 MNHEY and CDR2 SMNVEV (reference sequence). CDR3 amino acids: CASSSADYEQYF. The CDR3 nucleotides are TGTGCCAGCAGTTCGGCAGACTACGAGCAGTACTTC.

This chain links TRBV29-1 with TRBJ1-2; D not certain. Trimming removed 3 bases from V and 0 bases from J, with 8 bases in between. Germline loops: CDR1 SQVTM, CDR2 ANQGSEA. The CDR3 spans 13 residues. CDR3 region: CSVESGTNYGYTF. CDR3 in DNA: TGCAGCGTTGAGAGCGGTACTAACTATGGCTACACCTTC.